The 26 T cell receptor beta chains below come from one sample, sequenced in a study of Ad26.COV2.S vaccination and SARS-CoV-2 variants. The treatment here: 19 received Ad26.COV2.S at low or high dose, single or two shots; roughly five received placebo; per-sample allocation not given. At day 63 after the first vaccine or placebo injection, samples were drawn. Clones were sequenced by immunoSEQ multiplex PCR, and TCRdb holds only the in-frame ones, with some missing. The table has about 500,000 clones, roughly nine tenths seen once. Specimen: peripheral blood, collected in a trial of Ad26.COV2.S vaccine versus placebo. The receptors shown here come from a person between 18 and 65 years old who received the Ad26.COV2.S COVID-19 vaccine or a placebo.

The chain carries TRBV19 and TRBJ1-2; D uncertain. The germline V gene has CDR1 LNHDA and CDR2 SQIVND (reference sequence). The CDR3 runs 14 residues. V dropped 4 bases and J dropped 8 bases, with 17 bases sitting between them. The CDR3: CASSTETGLLGYTF. For the CDR3, the DNA is TGTGCCAGTAGTACAGAGACCGGTTTATTGGGCTACACCTTC.

The J gene is TRBJ2-5, the V gene TRBV6-5, with D uncertain. CDR3 size: 15 residues. Per germline, CDR1 MNHEY and CDR2 SVGAGI. Trimming removed 7 bases at V and 5 bases at J, with 20 bases between. CDR3 in amino acids: CASTAPAPGGETQYF. The CDR3 DNA sequence: TGTGCCAGCACCGCCCCAGCACCAGGTGGGGAGACCCAGTACTTC.

V usage is TRBV18 and J usage is TRBJ1-1, with a weak D call TRBD1 (6 bases). Germline V gives CDR1 KGHSH, CDR2 LQKENI. The CDR3 has 14 amino acids. Trimming removed 0 bases from V and 4 bases from J, with 9 bases in between. The CDR3 nucleotides are TGTGCCAGCTCACCACCGAACAGGGCCACTGAAGCTTTCTTT. It translates to CASSPPNRATEAFF.

The rearrangement uses TRBV6-5 and TRBJ1-1; D is uncertain. V was trimmed by 2 bases and J by 1 base, leaving 11 bases between them. Per the germline V gene, CDR1 is MNHEY and CDR2 is SVGAGI. This CDR3 is 15 amino acids long. The CDR3 bases are TGTGCCAGCAGTTACGGTGGCAGCAGGAACACTGAAGCTTTCTTT. Translation: CASSYGGSRNTEAFF.

The V gene is TRBV25-1, the J gene TRBJ2-5; TRBD1 agrees at 9 bases. Germline V gives CDR1 MGHDK, CDR2 SYGVNS. V was clipped by 3 bases and J by 2 bases; unmatched bases: 4. This CDR3 is built from 15 residues. This chain's CDR3 is CASSEVDRGQETQYF. CDR3 sequence (DNA): TGTGCCAGCAGTGAGGTGGACAGGGGACAAGAGACCCAGTACTTC. The full variable domain, with the rest looked up from reference TRBV25-1 and TRBJ2-5, is EADIYQTPRYLVIGTGKKITLECSQTMGHDKMYWYQQDPGMELHLIHYSYGVNSTEKGDLSSESTVSRIRTEHFPLTLESARPSHTSQYLCASSEVDRGQETQYFGPGTRLLVL.

The gene calls are TRBV29-1 and TRBJ2-1, with TRBD2 matching over 8 bases. V lost 5 bases and J lost 6; bases outside the gene matches: 6. This CDR3 spans 13 amino acids. Germline V gene lookup returns CDR1 SQVTM and CDR2 ANQGSEA. The DNA of the CDR3 is TGCAGCGTTATTAGCGGGGCTCTCAATGAGCAGTTCTTC. Protein sequence: CSVISGALNEQFF.

In its sample, this clone was seen once. The chain has TRBV5-1 and TRBJ1-5; TRBD1 might be the D (5 bases). The CDR3 consists of 14 residues. Germline loops: CDR1 SGHRS, CDR2 YFSETQ. V was shortened by 4 bases and J by 8 bases, with 16 bases between the two germline ends. The CDR3 loop reads CASSPGTDVEPQHF. The CDR3 coding sequence is TGCGCCAGCAGCCCCGGGACCGACGTCGAGCCCCAGCATTTT.

This clone was recorded once. The chain recombines TRBV15 with TRBJ1-1; D unclear. Trimming took 1 base from V and 1 from J, leaving 10 bases between them. CDR3 size: 15 residues. CDR1 LNHNV and CDR2 YYDKDF come from the germline V gene (reference sequence). This CDR3 reads CATSRVGGENTEAFF. Written as DNA, the CDR3 is TGTGCCACCAGCAGAGTGGGCGGGGAGAACACTGAAGCTTTCTTT.

The J gene is TRBJ2-4, the V gene TRBV12-3 or TRBV12-4; the D is unclear. V dropped 1 base and J dropped 7 bases, with 5 bases sitting between them. The CDR3 has 12 residues. The DNA for the CDR3 is TGTGCCAGCAGTTTAGGGCGGAACATTCAGTACTTC. Residues: CASSLGRNIQYF.

This clone was counted once. The CDR3 bases are TGTGCCAGCAGCTTAGCGGGACAGGGGCCCTCCTACGAGCAGTACTTC. This codes for CASSLAGQGPSYEQYF. The chain combines TRBV7-2 with TRBJ2-7, with 10 positions matching TRBD1. J gave up 0 bases and V 0 bases, and 2 bases lay outside the gene matches. CDR1 and CDR2 from the germline V gene are SGHTA and FQGNSA. CDR3 length equals 16 residues.

This clone has only a few counts. Other DNA sequences in this sample translate to the same CDR3. V usage is TRBV3-1 (or the pseudogene TRBV3-2) and J usage is TRBJ2-7, with D unclear. V shed 2 bases and J shed 0 bases, with 8 bases lying between them. The CDR3 consists of 14 residues. Per germline, CDR1 LGHDT and CDR2 YNNKEL (reference sequence). CDR3 DNA sequence: TGTGCCAGCAGCCAACAAACTAACTCCTACGAGCAGTACTTC. Its protein is CASSQQTNSYEQYF.

The V call is TRBV24-1, the J call TRBJ2-3; D is undetermined. CDR3 length: 14 amino acids. Trimming took 3 bases from V and 3 from J, leaving 9 bases between them. Germline assignment: CDR1 KGHDR and CDR2 SFDVKD. CDR3 coding DNA: TGTGCCACCAGTGATCGCCAATCGACAGATACGCAGTATTTT. It translates to CATSDRQSTDTQYF.

Concerning this clone itself: The same CDR3 arises from other DNA sequences in this sample as well. V and J are TRBV7-6 and TRBJ2-5, with no clear D. Trimming left V 0 bases short and J 3 bases short, with 2 bases between. The CDR3 spans 12 residues. CDR1 is SGHVS and CDR2 is FNYEAQ in the germline V gene. The CDR3 sequence: CASSLAEETQYF. The CDR3 nucleotides are TGTGCCAGCAGCTTAGCCGAAGAGACCCAGTACTTC.

The chain has TRBV12-5 and TRBJ1-1; D remains ambiguous. The V gene lost 5 bases and the J gene lost 7 bases, with 17 bases spanning the gap. CDR3 length equals 14 residues. Germline V gene lookup returns CDR1 LGHNT and CDR2 FRNRAP. CDR3 DNA: TGTGCTAGTGGTCTGGGCGAGGCCTCCTTTGAAGCTTTCTTT. It specifies CASGLGEASFEAFF. Supplemented by reference TRBV12-5 and TRBJ1-1, the full variable domain reads DARVTQTPRHKVTEMGQEVTMRCQPILGHNTVFWYRQTMMQGLELLAYFRNRAPLDDSGMPKDRFSAEMPDATLATLKIQPSEPRDSAVYFCASGLGEASFEAFFGQGTRLTVV.

This clone was found once. V is TRBV18 and J is TRBJ1-2; a weak D match, TRBD1 (5 bases). Germline loops: CDR1 KGHSH, CDR2 LQKENI. The V end lost 0 bases, the J end lost 8 bases, and 13 bases lay between the germline ends. The length of the CDR3 is 14 residues. The CDR3 here is CASSPPQGGFGYTF. CDR3 nucleotide sequence: TGTGCCAGCTCACCACCTCAGGGAGGGTTCGGCTACACCTTC. Full variable domain (remainder filled in from reference TRBV18 and TRBJ1-2): NAGVMQNPRHLVRRRGQEARLRCSPMKGHSHVYWYRQLPEEGLKFMVYLQKENIIDESGMPKERFSAEFPKEGPSILRIQQVVRGDSAAYFCASSPPQGGFGYTFGSGTRLTVV.

This chain links TRBV4-1 with TRBJ1-4; D is ambiguous. The V gene lost 2 bases and the J gene lost 0 bases, with 7 bases spanning the gap. This CDR3 region has 15 residues. The germline V gene has CDR1 MGHRA and CDR2 YSYEKL. This CDR3 is CASSQQVATNEKLFF. As DNA, the CDR3 is TGCGCCAGCAGCCAACAGGTCGCAACTAATGAAAAACTGTTTTTT.

The rearrangement joins TRBV27 to TRBJ2-2; tentative D call: TRBD2 (6 bases). Trimming pared 5 bases from V and 4 bases from J, leaving 11 bases between. CDR1 MNHEY and CDR2 SMNVEV come from the germline V gene (reference sequence). This CDR3 has 14 amino acids. This CDR3 is CASSAGTATGELFF. The CDR3 DNA is TGTGCCAGCAGTGCGGGGACTGCCACCGGGGAGCTGTTTTTT.

The chain is built from TRBV11-2 and TRBJ2-7; 7 nucleotides match TRBD1. J was trimmed by 3 bases and V by 6 bases; bases with no gene match: 5. The CDR3 extends over 13 amino acids. Looked up from germline, CDR1 is SGHAT and CDR2 is FQNNGV. CDR3 loop: CASRTGTDYEQYF. CDR3 DNA sequence: TGTGCCAGCAGGACAGGGACCGACTACGAGCAGTACTTC.

The chain recombines TRBV6-5 with TRBJ2-3; a weak D match, TRBD2 (5 bases). CDR1 and CDR2 (germline): MNHEY, SVGAGI. The CDR3 loop spans 13 amino acids. Trimming pared 2 bases from V and 5 bases from J, leaving 8 bases between. DNA of the CDR3: TGTGCCAGCAGTTACATCGCGGGAGATACGCAGTATTTT. This sequence encodes CASSYIAGDTQYF.

The chain is built from TRBV18 and TRBJ1-1, with no clear D. The length of the CDR3 is 14 residues. Trimming stripped 4 bases from V and 0 bases from J, with 9 bases between. From germline, CDR1 is KGHSH and CDR2 LQKENI. The chain's CDR3 is CASSRAPVNTEAFF. DNA for the CDR3: TGTGCCAGCTCACGAGCCCCGGTGAACACTGAAGCTTTCTTT.

The DNA for the CDR3 is TGTGCCAGCACCCAAAGAACCCGGACGAGGAACACCGGGGAGCTGTTTTTT. Translated, it gives CASTQRTRTRNTGELFF. V and J are TRBV7-8 and TRBJ2-2; D gene ambiguous. With 7 bases removed from V and 1 base from J, the gap between germline ends came to 19 bases. The CDR3 totals 17 residues. The V gene's germline CDR1 is SGHVS and CDR2 FQNEAQ.

The V call is TRBV5-4, the J call TRBJ2-3, with TRBD2 identical over 9 bases. The CDR3 has 15 amino acids. V was clipped by 0 bases and J by 4 bases; unmatched bases: 3. Germline loops: CDR1 SGHNT, CDR2 YYREEE (reference sequence). The CDR3 DNA sequence: TGTGCCAGCAGCTTGGTGCGGGAGGGCCCAGATACGCAGTATTTT. Translated, it gives CASSLVREGPDTQYF.

The rearrangement uses TRBV5-1 and TRBJ2-5; 9 nucleotides match TRBD1. The CDR3 length is 16 residues. The V gene end was trimmed by 4 bases and the J gene end by 3 bases; junction bases not matched to a gene: 10. Germline V gives CDR1 SGHRS, CDR2 YFSETQ. The CDR3, as DNA: TGCGCCAGCAGCGGGGGGGACAGGGCCTATAAAGAGACCCAGTACTTC. It translates to CASSGGDRAYKETQYF.

V is TRBV9 and J is TRBJ1-1; maybe TRBD1 (6 bases). This CDR3 is 15 amino acids long. Germline V gene sequence: CDR1 SGDLS, CDR2 YYNGEE. V shed 0 bases and J shed 5 bases, with 14 bases lying between them. The CDR3 reads CASSVGGGGRTEAFF. The CDR3 nucleotides read TGTGCCAGCAGCGTAGGCGGGGGGGGCCGGACTGAAGCTTTCTTT.

The CDR3 region is CASTPARGLNTGELFF. In DNA form, the CDR3 reads TGTGCCAGCACCCCGGCGAGGGGTCTTAACACCGGGGAGCTGTTTTTT. The V gene is TRBV25-1, the J gene TRBJ2-2; D may correspond to TRBD1 or TRBD2 (5 bases each). V lost 7 bases and J 2 bases, leaving 17 bases between the germline ends. Germline CDR1 reads MGHDK; CDR2 reads SYGVNS. The CDR3 is 16 residues long. Supplemented by reference TRBV25-1 and TRBJ2-2, the full variable domain reads EADIYQTPRYLVIGTGKKITLECSQTMGHDKMYWYQQDPGMELHLIHYSYGVNSTEKGDLSSESTVSRIRTEHFPLTLESARPSHTSQYLCASTPARGLNTGELFFGEGSRLTVL.

This chain connects TRBV9 to TRBJ1-6; D gene uncertain. Germline-derived CDR1 and CDR2 are SGDLS and YYNGEE. The CDR3 consists of 15 residues. The ends were cut back, 0 bases at V and 4 bases at J, with 8 bases in the middle. The DNA for the CDR3 is TGTGCCAGCAGCGTAGGGGCCATTTATAATTCACCCCTCCACTTT. Its translation is CASSVGAIYNSPLHF.